This T cell receptor (beta chain) was sequenced for a study of metastatic and nonmetastatic thyroid tumors. CDR3 size: 13 residues. The J segment lost 6 bases and the V segment lost 3 bases, leaving 4 bases of the junction unmatched. The V gene's germline CDR1 is MDHEN and CDR2 SYDVKM. Ahead of thyroid surgery, no patient had received treatment of any kind. Per the study methods: The distant-metastasis classifier for papillary thyroid cancer was built from CDR3 differences across clinicopathological groups. Via MiXCR, TCRdb re-called the PCR reads. TCRdb's processing, not the study's, gives the V and J calls here. The repertoire consists of about 5,800 clones, with 30% to 45% occurring once and the leading ten covering about 17%. By frequency in the sample, this clone is medium-sized (0.01 to 0.1%).

The chain is built from TRBV28 and TRBJ1-1; TRBD1 agrees at 7 bases. This receptor was obtained from a male donor with papillary thyroid cancer or a benign thyroid nodule (not recorded which). Some clones in this sample may be carry-over from other donors' samples. The sample was tumor tissue. The CDR3 protein is CASSLTGTPEAFF. The CDR3 nucleotides are TGTGCCAGCAGTTTGACAGGGACCCCTGAAGCTTTCTTT.